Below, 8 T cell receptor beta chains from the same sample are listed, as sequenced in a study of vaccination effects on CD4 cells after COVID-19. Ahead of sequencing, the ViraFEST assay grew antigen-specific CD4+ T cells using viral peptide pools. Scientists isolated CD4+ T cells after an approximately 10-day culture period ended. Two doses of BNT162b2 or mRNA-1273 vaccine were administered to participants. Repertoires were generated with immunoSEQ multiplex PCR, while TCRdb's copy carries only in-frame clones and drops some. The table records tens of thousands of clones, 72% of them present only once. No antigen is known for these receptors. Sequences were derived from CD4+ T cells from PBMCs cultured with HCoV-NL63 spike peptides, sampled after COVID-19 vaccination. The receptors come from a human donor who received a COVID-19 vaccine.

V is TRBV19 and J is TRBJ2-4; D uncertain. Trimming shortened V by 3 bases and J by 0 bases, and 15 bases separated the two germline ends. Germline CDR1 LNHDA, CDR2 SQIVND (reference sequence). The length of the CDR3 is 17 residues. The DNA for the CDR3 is TGTGCCAGTAGTATGGACGGGTCCCTTGAAGCCAAAAACATTCAGTACTTC. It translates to CASSMDGSLEAKNIQYF. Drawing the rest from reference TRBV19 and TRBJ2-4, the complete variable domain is DGGITQSPKYLFRKEGQNVTLSCEQNLNHDAMYWYRQDPGQGLRLIYYSQIVNDFQKGDIAEGYSVSREKKESFPLTVTSAQKNPTAFYLCASSMDGSLEAKNIQYFGAGTRLSVL.

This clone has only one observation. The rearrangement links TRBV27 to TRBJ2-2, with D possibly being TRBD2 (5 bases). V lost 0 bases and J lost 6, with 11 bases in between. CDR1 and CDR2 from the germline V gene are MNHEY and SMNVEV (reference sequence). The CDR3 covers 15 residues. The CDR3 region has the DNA TGTGCCAGCAGTTTATCACGGGGTTGGGCCGGGGAGCTGTTTTTT. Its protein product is CASSLSRGWAGELFF.

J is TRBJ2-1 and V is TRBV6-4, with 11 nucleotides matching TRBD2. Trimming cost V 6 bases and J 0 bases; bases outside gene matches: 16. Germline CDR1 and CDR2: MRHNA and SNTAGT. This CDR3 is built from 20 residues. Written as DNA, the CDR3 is TGTGCCAGCAGGCCTTTGACTAGCGGGATCCGAGATGGCTCCTACAATGAGCAGTTCTTC. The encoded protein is CASRPLTSGIRDGSYNEQFF.

The CDR3 DNA sequence: TGTGCCACCAGTGACCCCGGACTAGCTGGAAATGAGCAGTTCTTC. Its protein product is CATSDPGLAGNEQFF. V and J are TRBV24-1 and TRBJ2-1; 8 nucleotides align to TRBD2. The CDR3 spans 15 residues. V gave up 4 bases and J gave up 7 bases; unmatched junction bases: 8. CDR1 and CDR2 (germline): KGHDR, SFDVKD.

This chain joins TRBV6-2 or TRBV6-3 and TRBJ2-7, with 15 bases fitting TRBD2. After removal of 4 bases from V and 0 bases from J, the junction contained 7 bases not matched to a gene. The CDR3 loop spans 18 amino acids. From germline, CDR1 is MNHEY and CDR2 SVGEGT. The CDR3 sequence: CASSSGTSGRSFSYEQYF. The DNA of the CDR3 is TGTGCCAGCAGTTCCGGGACTAGCGGGAGGTCCTTCTCCTACGAGCAGTACTTC.

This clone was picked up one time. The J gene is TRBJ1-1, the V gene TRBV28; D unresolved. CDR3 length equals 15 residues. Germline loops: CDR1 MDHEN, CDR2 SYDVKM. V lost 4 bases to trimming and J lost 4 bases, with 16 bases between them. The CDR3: CASSSPRAIGTEAFF. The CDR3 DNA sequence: TGTGCCAGCAGTTCCCCTCGAGCAATAGGCACTGAAGCTTTCTTT.

The CDR3 DNA reads as TGTGCCAGCTCACTTAAGCCGGTTGTCGGGGAGCTGTTTTTT. Translated, it gives CASSLKPVVGELFF. V usage is TRBV18 and J usage is TRBJ2-2, with unresolved D. Trimming left V 4 bases short and J 7 bases short, with 13 bases between. This CDR3 region has 14 residues. CDR1 KGHSH and CDR2 LQKENI come from the germline V gene.

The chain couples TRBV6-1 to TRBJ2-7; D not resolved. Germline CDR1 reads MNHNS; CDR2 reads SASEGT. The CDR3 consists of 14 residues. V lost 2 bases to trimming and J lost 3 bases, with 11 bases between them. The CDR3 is CASSESGVIYEQYF. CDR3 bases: TGTGCCAGCAGTGAATCTGGGGTAATCTACGAGCAGTACTTC.